This record concerns one TCR beta chain sequence. Its antigen is currently not known. There are no base qualities to consult, and no much larger clone falls within one base. This sample stems from a study of blood T cell repertoires in COVID-19 (TCRdb year 2020). With regard to the full study: Samples covering the acute and convalescent phases of COVID-19 were provided by collaborators in the United States, Italy and Spain. The material from the prospective study consisted of cDNA or gDNA derived from T cells, B-cell-depleted T cells, or PBMCs. Deeply sampled blood TCRbeta repertoires from subjects exposed to, actively infected with, or recovered from COVID-19 were included in the dataset. A freely available public database, intended as a resource for researchers studying the immune response to SARS-CoV-2, is where the repertoires were released. The samples were drawn from the first 160 participants of the ongoing ImmuneRACE study and from 950 to 1,500 subjects provided by 6 global collaborators. Nearly every sample came with metadata listing a de-identified subject ID, COVID-19 status, age in years and sex. Where available, HLA class I and class II types were obtained from metadata supplied by the sample provider rather than from assay-based typing.

TCRbeta CDR3 regions were amplified from genomic DNA using the immunoSEQ Assay, a bias-controlled multiplex PCR. In the source study's methods: The number of nucleated cells in each sample was estimated from the amplification of reference gene primers within the assay. To quantify the absolute abundance of each unique TCRbeta CDR3 rearrangement, sequence reads were collapsed and filtered. Productive Simpson clonality was computed per sample as the square root of Simpson's diversity index over productive rearrangements. Held by TCRdb, this immuneACCESS table contains in-frame sequences only and omits some clones. Under half of the omission traces to an unresolved V gene where checked; the cause of the rest is unknown. V and J calls and clone size are as listed in that table; D and trimming were resolved from the DNA. The sample profile shows approximately 230,000 clones; 80% to 90% of them were found once. In total, the top ten clones hold 1.3% to 1.5% of the sample.

The study at large found these results: The quantity of clinical and demographic metadata differed by source and by participant and was supplied without curation.

Each collaborating institution followed its own protocols to collect whole blood in K2EDTA tubes. For TCRbeta analysis, collaborators shipped samples in one of three forms: frozen whole blood, isolated PBMCs, or DNA extracted from either of those sample types. Trimming removed 4 bases from V and 2 bases from J; the gene matches leave 4 bases unexplained. The CDR3, from cysteine to phenylalanine, totals 14 residues. CDR3 DNA only is kept here, 42 bases in frame from base 1. Based on the germline V gene (reference sequence), the CDR1 and CDR2 sequences are LGHDT and YNNKEL. The sequence is built from TRBV3-1 (or the pseudogene TRBV3-2) and TRBJ1-1; TRBD1 aligns with 7 central bases. The sample was peripheral blood. The TCR sequence derives from a man at least 80 years old with acute or convalescent COVID-19. The DNA sequence is given as TGTGCCAGCAGCCTGGGACAGTTTAACACTGAAGCTTTCTTT. Its amino acids are CASSLGQFNTEAFF.